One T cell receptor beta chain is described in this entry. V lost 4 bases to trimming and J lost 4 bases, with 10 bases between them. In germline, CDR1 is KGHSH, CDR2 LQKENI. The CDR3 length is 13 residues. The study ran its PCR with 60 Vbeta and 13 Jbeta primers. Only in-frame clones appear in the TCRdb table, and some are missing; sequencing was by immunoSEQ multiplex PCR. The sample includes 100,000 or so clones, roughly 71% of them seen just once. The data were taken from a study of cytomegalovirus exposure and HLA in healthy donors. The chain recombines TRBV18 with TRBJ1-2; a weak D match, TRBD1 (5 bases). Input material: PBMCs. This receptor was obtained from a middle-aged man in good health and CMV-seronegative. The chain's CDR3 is CASSQIDSYGYTF. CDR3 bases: TGTGCCAGCTCACAGATCGACAGCTATGGCTACACCTTC.